The present TCR beta chain was sequenced within a study of blood T cell repertoires in COVID-19. As for the study in general: Spain, Italy and the United States supplied samples that represented acute and convalescent COVID-19. T cells, B-cell-depleted T cells, or PBMCs provided the cDNA or gDNA that served as material.

Produced via immunoSEQ multiplex PCR; TCRdb's table is partial and in-frame only. Of a few hundred thousand clones in the sample, 80% to 95% were seen once. The CDR3 contains 15 residues. The germline V and J ends were trimmed by 7 bases and 0 bases, with 13 bases remaining between them. Germline V gene data show CDR1 as MDHEN and CDR2 as SYDVKM. The sequencing sample was made of peripheral blood. The chain links TRBV28 to TRBJ2-1, with D possibly TRBD2 on 5 matching bases. The receptor was isolated from a woman younger than 45 with COVID-19, enrolled during active disease. The CDR3 here is CASIDGLGSYNEQFF. The CDR3 DNA reads TGTGCCAGCATCGATGGACTTGGCTCCTACAATGAGCAGTTCTTC.